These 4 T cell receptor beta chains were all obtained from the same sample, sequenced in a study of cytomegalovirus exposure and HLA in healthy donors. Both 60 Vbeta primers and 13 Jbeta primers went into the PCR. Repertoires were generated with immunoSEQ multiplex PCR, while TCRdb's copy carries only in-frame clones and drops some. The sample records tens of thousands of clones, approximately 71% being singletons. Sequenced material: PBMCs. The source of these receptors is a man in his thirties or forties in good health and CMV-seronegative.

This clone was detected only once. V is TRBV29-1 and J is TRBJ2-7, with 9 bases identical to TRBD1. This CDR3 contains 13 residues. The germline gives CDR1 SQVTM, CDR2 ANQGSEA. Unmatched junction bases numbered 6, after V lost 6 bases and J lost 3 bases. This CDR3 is CSVKPGQGYEQYF. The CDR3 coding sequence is TGCAGCGTCAAACCGGGACAGGGCTACGAGCAGTACTTC.

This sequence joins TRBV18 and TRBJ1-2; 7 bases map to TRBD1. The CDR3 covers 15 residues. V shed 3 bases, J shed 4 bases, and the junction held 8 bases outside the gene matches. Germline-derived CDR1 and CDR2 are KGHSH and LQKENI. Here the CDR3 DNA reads TGTGCCAGCTCACCTTCCGGGACAGATACCTATGGCTACACCTTC. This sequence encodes CASSPSGTDTYGYTF.

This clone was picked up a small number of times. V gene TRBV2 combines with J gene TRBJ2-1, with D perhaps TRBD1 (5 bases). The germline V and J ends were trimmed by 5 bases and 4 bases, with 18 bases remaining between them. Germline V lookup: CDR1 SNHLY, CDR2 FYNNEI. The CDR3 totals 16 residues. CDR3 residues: CASSSVPNGAYNEQFF. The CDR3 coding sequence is TGTGCCAGCAGTTCCGTCCCCAATGGGGCTTACAATGAGCAGTTCTTC.

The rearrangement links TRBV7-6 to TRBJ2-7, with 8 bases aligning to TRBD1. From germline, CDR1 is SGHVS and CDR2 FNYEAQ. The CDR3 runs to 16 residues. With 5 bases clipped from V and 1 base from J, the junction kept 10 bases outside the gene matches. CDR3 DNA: TGTGCCAGCAGCCCCGGACAGGGCGTCAGGTCCTACGAGCAGTACTTC. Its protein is CASSPGQGVRSYEQYF. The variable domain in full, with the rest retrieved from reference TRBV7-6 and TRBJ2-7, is GAGVSQSPRYKVTKRGQDVALRCDPISGHVSLYWYRQALGQGPEFLTYFNYEAQQDKSGLPNDRFSAERPEGSISTLTIQRTEQRDSAMYRCASSPGQGVRSYEQYFGPGTRLTVT.